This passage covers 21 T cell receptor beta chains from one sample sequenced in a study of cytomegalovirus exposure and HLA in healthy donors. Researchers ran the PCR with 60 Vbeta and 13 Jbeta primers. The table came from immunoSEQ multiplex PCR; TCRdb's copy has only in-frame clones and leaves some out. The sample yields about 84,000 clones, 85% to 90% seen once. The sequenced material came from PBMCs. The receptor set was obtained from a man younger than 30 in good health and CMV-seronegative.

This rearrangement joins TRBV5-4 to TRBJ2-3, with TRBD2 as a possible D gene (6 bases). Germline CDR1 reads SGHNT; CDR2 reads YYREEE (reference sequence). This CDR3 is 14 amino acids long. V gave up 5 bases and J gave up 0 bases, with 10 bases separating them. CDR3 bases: TGTGCCAGCAGGGAAGGGACTAGCACAGATACGCAGTATTTT. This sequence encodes CASREGTSTDTQYF.

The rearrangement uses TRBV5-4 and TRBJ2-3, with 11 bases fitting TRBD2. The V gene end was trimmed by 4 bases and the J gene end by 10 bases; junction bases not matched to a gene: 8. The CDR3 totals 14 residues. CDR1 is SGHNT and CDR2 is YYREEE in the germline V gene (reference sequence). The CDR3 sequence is CASSEIAGGPSQYF. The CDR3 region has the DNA TGTGCCAGCAGCGAGATAGCGGGAGGGCCCTCGCAGTATTTT.

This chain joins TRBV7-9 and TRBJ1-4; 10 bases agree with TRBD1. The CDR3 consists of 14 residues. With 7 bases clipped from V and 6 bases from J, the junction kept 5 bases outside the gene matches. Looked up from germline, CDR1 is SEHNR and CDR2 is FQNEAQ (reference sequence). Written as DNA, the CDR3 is TGTGCCAGCAATCGCGGGACAGGGGATGAAAAACTGTTTTTT. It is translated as CASNRGTGDEKLFF.

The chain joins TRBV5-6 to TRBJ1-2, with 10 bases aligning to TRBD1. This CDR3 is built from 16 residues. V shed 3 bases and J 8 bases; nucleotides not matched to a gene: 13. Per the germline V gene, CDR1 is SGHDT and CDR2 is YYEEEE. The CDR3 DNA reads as TGTGCCAGCAGCTCCCTATCGGGGGACAGGGGAACCGGCTACACCTTC. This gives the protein CASSSLSGDRGTGYTF.

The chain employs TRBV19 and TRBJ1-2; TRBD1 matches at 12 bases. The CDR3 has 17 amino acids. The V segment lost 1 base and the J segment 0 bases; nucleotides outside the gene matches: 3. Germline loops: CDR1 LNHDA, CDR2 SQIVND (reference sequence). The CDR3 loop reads CASSIAGQGAANYGYTF. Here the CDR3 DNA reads TGTGCCAGTAGTATAGCGGGACAGGGGGCAGCTAACTATGGCTACACCTTC.

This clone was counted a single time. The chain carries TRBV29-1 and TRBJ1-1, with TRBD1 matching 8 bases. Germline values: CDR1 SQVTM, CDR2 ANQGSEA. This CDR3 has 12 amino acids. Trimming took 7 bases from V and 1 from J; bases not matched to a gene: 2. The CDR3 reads CSGGQGNTEAFF. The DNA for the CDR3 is TGCAGCGGCGGACAGGGGAACACTGAAGCTTTCTTT.

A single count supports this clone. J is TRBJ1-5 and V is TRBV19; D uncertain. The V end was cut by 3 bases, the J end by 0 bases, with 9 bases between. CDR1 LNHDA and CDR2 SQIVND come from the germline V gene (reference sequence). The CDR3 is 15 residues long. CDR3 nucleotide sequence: TGTGCCAGTAGTATTGGTCAGTATAGCAATCAGCCCCAGCATTTT. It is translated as CASSIGQYSNQPQHF. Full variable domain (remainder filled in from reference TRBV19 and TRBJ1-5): DGGITQSPKYLFRKEGQNVTLSCEQNLNHDAMYWYRQDPGQGLRLIYYSQIVNDFQKGDIAEGYSVSREKKESFPLTVTSAQKNPTAFYLCASSIGQYSNQPQHFGDGTRLSIL.

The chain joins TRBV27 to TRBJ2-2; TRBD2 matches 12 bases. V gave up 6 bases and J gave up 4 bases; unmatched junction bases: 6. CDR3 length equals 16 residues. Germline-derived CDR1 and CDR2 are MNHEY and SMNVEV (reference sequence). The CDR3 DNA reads TGTGCCAGCAGAACGACTAGCGGGAGTGTCACCGGGGAGCTGTTTTTT. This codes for CASRTTSGSVTGELFF.

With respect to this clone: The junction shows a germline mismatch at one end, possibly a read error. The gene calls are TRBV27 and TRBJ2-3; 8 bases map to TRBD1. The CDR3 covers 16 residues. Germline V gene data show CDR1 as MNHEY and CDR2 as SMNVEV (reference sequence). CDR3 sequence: CASRIHGTGITYTQYF. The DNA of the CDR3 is TGTGCCAGCAGGATACACGGGACAGGTATCACATATACGCAGTATTTT.

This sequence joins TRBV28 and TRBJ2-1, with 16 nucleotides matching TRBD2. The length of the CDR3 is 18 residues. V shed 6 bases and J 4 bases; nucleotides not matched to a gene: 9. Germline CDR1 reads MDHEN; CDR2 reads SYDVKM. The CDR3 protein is CASRRGTSGRAIYNEQFF. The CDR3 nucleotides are TGTGCCAGCAGACGAGGGACTAGCGGGAGGGCCATATACAATGAGCAGTTCTTC.

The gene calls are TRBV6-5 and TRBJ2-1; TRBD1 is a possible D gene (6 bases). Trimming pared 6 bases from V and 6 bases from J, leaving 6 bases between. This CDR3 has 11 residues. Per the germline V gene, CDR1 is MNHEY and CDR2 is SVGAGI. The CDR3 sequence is CASRQGNEQFF. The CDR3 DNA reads TGTGCCAGCAGACAGGGCAATGAGCAGTTCTTC.

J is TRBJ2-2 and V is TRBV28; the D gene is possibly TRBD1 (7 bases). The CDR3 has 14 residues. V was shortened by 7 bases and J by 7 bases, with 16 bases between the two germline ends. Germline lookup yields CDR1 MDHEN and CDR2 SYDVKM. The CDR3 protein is CASTPGGLSGELFF. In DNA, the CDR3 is TGTGCCAGCACCCCAGGGGGGTTAAGCGGGGAGCTGTTTTTT.

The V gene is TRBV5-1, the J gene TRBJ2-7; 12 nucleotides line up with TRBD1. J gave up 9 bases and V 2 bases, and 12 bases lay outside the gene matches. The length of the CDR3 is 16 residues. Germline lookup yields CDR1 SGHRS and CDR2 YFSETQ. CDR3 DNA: TGCGCCAGCAGCTTAGTCTCCGGGACAGGGGGCACCGGGCAGTACTTC. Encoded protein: CASSLVSGTGGTGQYF.

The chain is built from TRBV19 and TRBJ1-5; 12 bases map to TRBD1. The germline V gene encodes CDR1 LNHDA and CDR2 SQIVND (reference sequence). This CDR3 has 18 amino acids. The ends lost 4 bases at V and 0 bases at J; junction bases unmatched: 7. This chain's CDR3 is CASSRGQGAKYSNQPQHF. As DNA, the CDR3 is TGTGCCAGTAGTAGGGGACAGGGGGCGAAATATAGCAATCAGCCCCAGCATTTT.

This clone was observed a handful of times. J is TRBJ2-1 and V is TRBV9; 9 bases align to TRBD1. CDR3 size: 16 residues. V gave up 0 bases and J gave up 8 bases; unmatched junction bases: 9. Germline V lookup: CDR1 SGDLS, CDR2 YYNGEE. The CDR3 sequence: CASSVGHRGRKDEQFF. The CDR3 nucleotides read TGTGCCAGCAGCGTAGGCCACAGGGGGCGCAAAGATGAGCAGTTCTTC.

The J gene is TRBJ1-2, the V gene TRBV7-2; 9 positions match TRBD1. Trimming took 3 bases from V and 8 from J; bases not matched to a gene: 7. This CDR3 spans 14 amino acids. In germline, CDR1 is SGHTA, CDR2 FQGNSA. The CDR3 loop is CASSLRQGVGGYTF. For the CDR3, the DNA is TGTGCCAGCAGCTTGCGACAGGGGGTAGGCGGCTACACCTTC.

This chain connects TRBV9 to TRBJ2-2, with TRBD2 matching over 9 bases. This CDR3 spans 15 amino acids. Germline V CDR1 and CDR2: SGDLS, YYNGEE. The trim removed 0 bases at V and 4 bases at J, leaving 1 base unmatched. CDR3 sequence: CASSVGRGGTGELFF. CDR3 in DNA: TGTGCCAGCAGCGTAGGGCGGGGGGGCACCGGGGAGCTGTTTTTT.

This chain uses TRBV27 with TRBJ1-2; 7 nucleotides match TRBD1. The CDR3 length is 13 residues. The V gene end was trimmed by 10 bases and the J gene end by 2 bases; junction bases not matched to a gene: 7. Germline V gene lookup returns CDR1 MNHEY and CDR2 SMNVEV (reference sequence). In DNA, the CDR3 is TGTGCCACCTCGACAGGGCCGAACTATGGCTACACCTTC. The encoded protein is CATSTGPNYGYTF.

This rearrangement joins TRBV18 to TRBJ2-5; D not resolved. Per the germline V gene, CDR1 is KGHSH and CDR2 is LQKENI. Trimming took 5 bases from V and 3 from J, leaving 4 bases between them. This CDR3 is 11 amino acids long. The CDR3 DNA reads TGTGCCAGCTCATCCGAAGAGACCCAGTACTTC. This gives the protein CASSSEETQYF.

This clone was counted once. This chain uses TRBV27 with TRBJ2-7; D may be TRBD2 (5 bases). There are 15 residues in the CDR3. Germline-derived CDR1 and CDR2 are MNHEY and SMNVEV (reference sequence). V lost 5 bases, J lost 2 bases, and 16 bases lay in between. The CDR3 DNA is TGTGCCAGCAGTCCATTAAAACTAGACCCCTACGAGCAGTACTTC. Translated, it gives CASSPLKLDPYEQYF.

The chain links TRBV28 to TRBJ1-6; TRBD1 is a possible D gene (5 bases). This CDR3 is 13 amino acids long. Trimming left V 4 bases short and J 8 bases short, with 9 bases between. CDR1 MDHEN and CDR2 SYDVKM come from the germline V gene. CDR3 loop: CASSSRVHSPLHF. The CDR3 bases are TGTGCCAGCAGTTCCAGGGTACATTCACCCCTCCACTTT.